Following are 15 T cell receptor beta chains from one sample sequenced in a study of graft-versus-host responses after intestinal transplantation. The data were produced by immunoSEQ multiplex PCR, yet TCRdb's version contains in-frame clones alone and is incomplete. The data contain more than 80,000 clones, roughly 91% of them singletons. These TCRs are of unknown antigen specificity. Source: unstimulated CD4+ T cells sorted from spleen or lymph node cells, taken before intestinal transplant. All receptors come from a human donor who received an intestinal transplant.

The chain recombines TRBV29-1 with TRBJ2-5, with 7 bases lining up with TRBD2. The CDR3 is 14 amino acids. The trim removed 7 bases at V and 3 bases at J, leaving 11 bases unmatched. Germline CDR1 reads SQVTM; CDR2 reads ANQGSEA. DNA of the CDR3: TGCAGCGCTGGGAAGGGGAGGGCGAAAGAGACCCAGTACTTC. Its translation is CSAGKGRAKETQYF.

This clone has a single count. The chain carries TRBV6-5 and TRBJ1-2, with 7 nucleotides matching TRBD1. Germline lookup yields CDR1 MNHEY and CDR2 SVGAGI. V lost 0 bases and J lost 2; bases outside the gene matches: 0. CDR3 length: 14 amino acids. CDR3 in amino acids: CASSYSTGNYGYTF. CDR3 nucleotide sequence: TGTGCCAGCAGTTACTCGACAGGGAACTATGGCTACACCTTC.

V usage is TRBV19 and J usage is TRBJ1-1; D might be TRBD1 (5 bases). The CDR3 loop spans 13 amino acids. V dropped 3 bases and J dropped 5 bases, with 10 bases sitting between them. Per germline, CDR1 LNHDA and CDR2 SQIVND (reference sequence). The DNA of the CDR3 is TGTGCCAGTAGTATCGGGCAGGGAACTGAAGCTTTCTTT. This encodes CASSIGQGTEAFF.

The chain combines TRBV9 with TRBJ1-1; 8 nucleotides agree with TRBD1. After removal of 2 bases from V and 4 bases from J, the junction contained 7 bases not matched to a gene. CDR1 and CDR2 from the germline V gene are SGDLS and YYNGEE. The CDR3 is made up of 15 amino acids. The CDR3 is CASSVAGGLGTEAFF. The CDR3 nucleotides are TGTGCCAGCAGCGTGGCAGGGGGCTTGGGCACTGAAGCTTTCTTT.

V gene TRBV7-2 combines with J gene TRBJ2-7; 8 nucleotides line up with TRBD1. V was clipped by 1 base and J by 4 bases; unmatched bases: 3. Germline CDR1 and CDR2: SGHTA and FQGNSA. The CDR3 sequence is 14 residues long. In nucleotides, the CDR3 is TGTGCCAGCAGCTTAGATGGACAGGGTTACGAGCAGTACTTC. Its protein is CASSLDGQGYEQYF.

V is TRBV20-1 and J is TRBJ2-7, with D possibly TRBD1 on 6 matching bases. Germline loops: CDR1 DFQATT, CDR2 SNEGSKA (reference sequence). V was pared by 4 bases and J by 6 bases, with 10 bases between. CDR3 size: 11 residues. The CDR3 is CSANTGTEQYF. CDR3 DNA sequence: TGCAGTGCTAACACAGGGACCGAGCAGTACTTC.

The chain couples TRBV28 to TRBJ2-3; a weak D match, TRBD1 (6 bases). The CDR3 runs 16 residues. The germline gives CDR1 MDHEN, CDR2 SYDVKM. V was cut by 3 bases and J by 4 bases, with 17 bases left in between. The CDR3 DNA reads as TGTGCCAGCAGTTTCCGGGACAACAGATTCTCAGATACGCAGTATTTT. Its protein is CASSFRDNRFSDTQYF.

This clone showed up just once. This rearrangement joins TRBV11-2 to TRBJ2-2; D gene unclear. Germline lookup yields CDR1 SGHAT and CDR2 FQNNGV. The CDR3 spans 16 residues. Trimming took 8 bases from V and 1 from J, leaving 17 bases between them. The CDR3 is CASCPRHLLNTGELFF. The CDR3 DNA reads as TGTGCCAGCTGCCCTAGGCACCTCCTGAACACCGGGGAGCTGTTTTTT.

CDR3 DNA sequence: TGTGCCAGTTCTGGACAGGGAGGACAGCCCCAGCATTTT. As protein: CASSGQGGQPQHF. This chain joins TRBV19 and TRBJ1-5; 8 nucleotides match TRBD1. The V and J ends lost 8 bases and 7 bases, in that order; junction bases with no gene match: 7. Per the germline V gene, CDR1 is LNHDA and CDR2 is SQIVND (reference sequence). The CDR3 totals 13 residues.

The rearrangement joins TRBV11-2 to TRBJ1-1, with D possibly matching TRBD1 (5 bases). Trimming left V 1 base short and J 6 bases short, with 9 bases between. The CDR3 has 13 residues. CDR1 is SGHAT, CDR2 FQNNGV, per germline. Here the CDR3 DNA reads TGTGCCAGCAGCTTAGTGGGGGGGGCTGAAGCTTTCTTT. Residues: CASSLVGGAEAFF.

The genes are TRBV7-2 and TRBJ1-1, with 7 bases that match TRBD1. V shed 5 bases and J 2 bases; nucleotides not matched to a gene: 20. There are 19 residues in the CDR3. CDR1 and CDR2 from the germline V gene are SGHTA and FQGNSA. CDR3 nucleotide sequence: TGTGCCAGCAGCGCGCTCCGCCCCGGGACAGAGTGGATTAACACTGAAGCTTTCTTT. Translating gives CASSALRPGTEWINTEAFF.

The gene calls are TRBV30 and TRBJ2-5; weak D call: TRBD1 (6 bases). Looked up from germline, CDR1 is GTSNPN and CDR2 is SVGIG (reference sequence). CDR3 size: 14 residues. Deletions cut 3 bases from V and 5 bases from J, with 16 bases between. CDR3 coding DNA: TGTGCCTGGAGGGTTATGGGGGCCGAGGAGACCCAGTACTTC. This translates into CAWRVMGAEETQYF.

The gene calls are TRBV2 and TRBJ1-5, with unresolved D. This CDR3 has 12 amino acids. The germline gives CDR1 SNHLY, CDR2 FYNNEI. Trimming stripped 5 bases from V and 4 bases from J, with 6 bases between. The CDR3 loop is CASSNTNQPQHF. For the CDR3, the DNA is TGTGCCAGCAGTAACACGAATCAGCCCCAGCATTTT.

The CDR3 loop reads CASSSLPGAEQYF. CDR3 DNA sequence: TGTGCCAGCAGCTCCCTGCCTGGGGCCGAGCAGTACTTC. The rearrangement joins TRBV9 to TRBJ2-7; tentative D call: TRBD1 (5 bases). V lost 4 bases and J 6 bases, leaving 14 bases between the germline ends. Germline loops: CDR1 SGDLS, CDR2 YYNGEE. The CDR3 spans 13 residues.

The CDR3 nucleotides are TGTGCCAGCAGTTTAGGGGGCTTGAACACTGAAGCTTTCTTT. Amino acids: CASSLGGLNTEAFF. V gene TRBV28 combines with J gene TRBJ1-1, with D perhaps TRBD1 (6 bases). In germline, CDR1 is MDHEN, CDR2 SYDVKM. V lost 2 bases to trimming and J lost 0 bases, with 7 bases between them. CDR3 length: 14 residues.